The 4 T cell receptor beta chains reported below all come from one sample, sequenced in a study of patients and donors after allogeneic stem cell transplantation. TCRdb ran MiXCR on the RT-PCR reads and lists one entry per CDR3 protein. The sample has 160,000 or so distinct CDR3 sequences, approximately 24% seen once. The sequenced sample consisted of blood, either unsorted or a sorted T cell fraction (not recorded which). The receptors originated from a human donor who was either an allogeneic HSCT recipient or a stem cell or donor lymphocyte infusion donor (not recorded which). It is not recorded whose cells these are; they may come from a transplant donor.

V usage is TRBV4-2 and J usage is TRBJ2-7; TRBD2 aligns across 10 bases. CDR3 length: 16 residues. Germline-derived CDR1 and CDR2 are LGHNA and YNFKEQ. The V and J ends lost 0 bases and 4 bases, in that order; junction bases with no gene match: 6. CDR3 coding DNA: TGTGCCAGCAGCCAAGATCTAGCGGGAGCCGTATACGAGCAGTACTTC. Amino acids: CASSQDLAGAVYEQYF.

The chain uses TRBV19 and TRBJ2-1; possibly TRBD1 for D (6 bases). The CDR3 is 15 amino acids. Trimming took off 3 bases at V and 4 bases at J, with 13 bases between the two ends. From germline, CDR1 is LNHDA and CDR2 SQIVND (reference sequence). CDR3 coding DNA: TGTGCCAGTAGTATTTTGCCCGGGACATACAATGAGCAGTTCTTC. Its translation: CASSILPGTYNEQFF.

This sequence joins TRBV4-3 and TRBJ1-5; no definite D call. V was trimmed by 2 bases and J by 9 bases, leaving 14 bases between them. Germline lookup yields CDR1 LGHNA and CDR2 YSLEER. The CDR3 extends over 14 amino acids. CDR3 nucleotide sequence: TGCGCCAGCAGCCAACAAAGGGCAGAGGGGCCCCAGCATTTT. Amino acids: CASSQQRAEGPQHF.

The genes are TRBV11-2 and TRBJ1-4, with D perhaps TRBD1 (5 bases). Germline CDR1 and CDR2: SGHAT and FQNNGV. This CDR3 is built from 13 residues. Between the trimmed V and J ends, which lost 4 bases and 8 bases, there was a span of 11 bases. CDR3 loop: CASSSDRQEKLFF. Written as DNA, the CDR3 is TGTGCCAGCAGCTCCGACAGACAGGAAAAACTGTTTTTT.